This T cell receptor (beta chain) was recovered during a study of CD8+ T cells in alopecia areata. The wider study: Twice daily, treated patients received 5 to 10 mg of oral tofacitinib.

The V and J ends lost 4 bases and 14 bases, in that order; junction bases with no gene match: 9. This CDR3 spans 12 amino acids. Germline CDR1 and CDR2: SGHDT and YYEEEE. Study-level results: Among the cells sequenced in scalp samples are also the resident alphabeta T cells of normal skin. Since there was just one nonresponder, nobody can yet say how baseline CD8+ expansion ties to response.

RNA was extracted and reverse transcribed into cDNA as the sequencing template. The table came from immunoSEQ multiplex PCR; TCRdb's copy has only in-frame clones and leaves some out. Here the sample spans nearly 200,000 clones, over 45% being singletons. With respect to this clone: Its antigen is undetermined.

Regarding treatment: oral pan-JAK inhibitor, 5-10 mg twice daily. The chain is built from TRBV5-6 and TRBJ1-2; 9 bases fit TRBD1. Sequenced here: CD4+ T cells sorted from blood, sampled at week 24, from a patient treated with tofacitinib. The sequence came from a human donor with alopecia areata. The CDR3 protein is CASSSDRGTGTF. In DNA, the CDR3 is TGTGCCAGCAGCAGCGACAGGGGGACAGGGACCTTC.